This T cell receptor (beta chain) was recovered during a study of PD-1 blockade in classical Hodgkin lymphoma. Method: immunoSEQ multiplex PCR; TCRdb's copy keeps in-frame clones and lacks some. The sample holds more than 15,000 clones, around 86% seen once. Overall study results and limits: Newly diagnosed patients were reported to exhibit reduced baseline TCR diversity relative to healthy donors. Why the repertoires differ is still unclear, perhaps disease activity or prior therapy.

Note on this clone: Its antigen is undetermined.

As for time point: newly diagnosed, previously untreated cHL patient sample. CD4+ T cells were purified from thawed PBMCs by negative selection. It was PBMCs in newly diagnosed, untreated classical Hodgkin lymphoma that served as comparison. The sample was CD4+ T cells from blood. This receptor was identified in a human donor with classical Hodgkin lymphoma.

The DNA of the CDR3 is TGTGCCAGCAGTTTACCCGGGACTGGAGACAATGAGCAGTTCTTC. Translated, it gives CASSLPGTGDNEQFF. The genes are TRBV28 and TRBJ2-1; D might be TRBD2 (6 bases). The CDR3 loop spans 15 amino acids. The germline V and J ends were trimmed by 2 bases and 5 bases, with 13 bases remaining between them. Per germline, CDR1 MDHEN and CDR2 SYDVKM.